This T cell receptor (beta chain) derives from a study of post-analysis software for immune sequencing data. At the level of the study: Patients with relapsing-remitting, secondary progressive and progressive-relapsing multiple sclerosis courses were all represented.

V shed 7 bases and J shed 4 bases, with 14 bases lying between them. This CDR3 contains 14 residues. Unique-molecular-identifier-tagged TCR beta cDNA libraries were used. MiXCR, run by TCRdb on the PCR reads, gives a single entry per CDR3 protein. The sample contains about 460,000 distinct CDR3 sequences, 45% of which appear only once. General study results and limits: When the samples were clustered directly with F measure, those that had been prepared in the same batch showed strong co-clustering. Controls had lower frequencies than patients of about 5 TRBV segments, which included TRBV5-6, TRBV5-1 and TRBV20-1.

Concerning this clonotype itself: Antigen: not known.

The TCR was taken from a girl aged 10 to 17 with multiple sclerosis. This chain connects TRBV12-3 or TRBV12-4 to TRBJ1-5; TRBD1 is a possible D gene (5 bases). Material: blood. The CDR3 nucleotides are TGTGCCAGCACTCTGGCAGGGCAGAATCAGCCCCAGCATTTT. This sequence encodes CASTLAGQNQPQHF.